These T cell receptor beta chains were read from a single sample in a study of a mutant IDH1 vaccine in newly diagnosed glioma. These receptors have no identified antigens. Assay used: immunoSEQ multiplex PCR; TCRdb lists only in-frame clones, some missing. There are approximately 110,000 clones in the sample; 75% to 90% occur only once, and around 0.6% lies in the top ten. The sequencing used PBMCs, collected from a glioma patient whose treatment included an IDH1 peptide vaccine. The receptors derive from a woman aged 50 to 60 with glioma. The CDR3 runs from the conserved cysteine through the conserved F or W. The D gene is left open where the match is weak. Clone size is stated in some rows and not others, as once, few, many or a class when expanded.

V,J,size,D,CDR3,DNA
TRBV19,TRBJ1-3,-,-,CASSAYSRSGNTIYF,TGTGCCAGTAGTGCCTACAGTCGCTCTGGAAACACCATATATTTT
TRBV23-1,TRBJ1-1,-,-,CASSQSRGGHTEAFF,TGCGCCAGCAGTCAATCGAGGGGGGGGCACACTGAAGCTTTCTTT
TRBV19,TRBJ1-2,once,-,CASSGLLKGANYGYTF,TGTGCCAGTAGTGGCCTTCTAAAGGGAGCTAACTATGGCTACACCTTC
TRBV18,TRBJ2-7,-,TRBD1,CASSPSGQGYYEQYF,TGTGCCAGCTCACCGTCGGGACAGGGCTACTACGAGCAGTACTTC
TRBV27,TRBJ2-1,-,TRBD2,CASSQGLAGAQVNEQFF,TGTGCCAGCAGTCAGGGACTAGCGGGCGCGCAAGTCAATGAGCAGTTCTTC
TRBV6-5,TRBJ1-6,few,-,CASSYATRGWNSPLHF,TGTGCCAGCAGTTACGCGACGAGGGGCTGGAATTCACCCCTCCACTTT
TRBV28,TRBJ1-5,once,-,CASSYGYSNQPQHF,TGTGCCAGCAGCTACGGGTATAGCAATCAGCCCCAGCATTTT
TRBV11-2,TRBJ1-1,-,-,CASSSPRTYVAFF,TGTGCCAGCAGCTCACCCCGGACATATGTAGCTTTCTTT
TRBV30,TRBJ1-1,-,-,CAWSRRENTEAFF,TGTGCCTGGAGCCGCAGGGAAAACACTGAAGCTTTCTTT
TRBV27,TRBJ2-7,-,-,CASSLSVQGAYEQYF,TGTGCCAGCAGTTTATCGGTCCAGGGCGCCTACGAGCAGTACTTC
TRBV15,TRBJ2-2,-,TRBD2,CATSTAGPWVLFF,TGTGCCACCAGCACAGCGGGGCCGTGGGTGCTGTTTTTT
TRBV11-2,TRBJ2-2,-,-,CASSLGDLPTGELFF,TGTGCCAGCAGCTTAGGAGACCTGCCTACTGGGGAGCTGTTTTTT
TRBV11-2,TRBJ2-7,-,TRBD2,CASSLGLLAVPSYEQYF,TGTGCCAGCAGCTTAGGGCTGCTAGCGGTTCCCTCCTACGAGCAGTACTTC
TRBV2,TRBJ2-2,-,-,CASSVSGVAGELFF,TGTGCCAGCAGTGTATCAGGGGTTGCCGGGGAGCTGTTTTTT
TRBV2,TRBJ2-5,once,-,CASSEALGTRETQYF,TGTGCCAGCAGTGAAGCGCTTGGGACAAGGGAGACCCAGTACTTC
TRBV27,TRBJ2-2,few,TRBD1,CASSLYRGSGELFF,TGTGCCAGCAGTTTATACAGGGGTTCCGGGGAGCTGTTTTTT
TRBV19,TRBJ1-5,-,-,CASSGPRQASDQPQHF,TGTGCCAGTAGTGGCCCCCGGCAGGCCTCAGATCAGCCCCAGCATTTT
TRBV27,TRBJ1-2,-,-,CASSPTIGHAYGYTF,TGTGCCAGCAGCCCTACTATCGGACATGCGTATGGCTACACCTTC
TRBV29-1,TRBJ2-3,few,-,CSVEQGGADTQYF,TGCAGCGTTGAACAGGGGGGTGCAGATACGCAGTATTTT
TRBV30,TRBJ2-5,-,-,CAWSVRERETQYF,TGTGCCTGGAGTGTAAGGGAGCGGGAGACCCAGTACTTC
TRBV11-2,TRBJ2-1,-,TRBD2,CASSLRLAGPSYNEQFF,TGTGCCAGCAGCCTACGACTAGCGGGCCCTTCCTACAATGAGCAGTTCTTC
TRBV7-2,TRBJ2-2,-,TRBD2,CASRLGLAFTGELFF,TGTGCCAGCAGATTGGGACTAGCGTTCACCGGGGAGCTGTTTTTT
TRBV29-1,TRBJ2-5,-,-,CSVEVQGGETQYF,TGCAGCGTTGAAGTTCAGGGTGGGGAGACCCAGTACTTC
TRBV19,TRBJ2-7,few,-,CASSIGRDTSYEQYF,TGTGCCAGTAGTATCGGCAGGGATACTTCCTACGAGCAGTACTTC
TRBV4-1,TRBJ2-5,-,TRBD2,CASSPGGDYGTQYF,TGCGCCAGCAGCCCCGGAGGGGACTATGGGACCCAGTACTTC
TRBV4-1,TRBJ1-1,once,TRBD1,CASSRRGSRTEAFF,TGCGCCAGCAGCCGCAGGGGGTCTAGGACTGAAGCTTTCTTT
TRBV6-1,TRBJ2-1,-,-,CASILYNEQFF,TGTGCCAGCATACTTTACAATGAGCAGTTCTTC
TRBV28,TRBJ2-7,-,TRBD1,CASSLDWPGQGIYEQYF,TGTGCCAGCAGTTTAGATTGGCCGGGACAGGGTATCTACGAGCAGTACTTC
TRBV6-5,TRBJ1-2,-,TRBD1,CASSYGAGGDYGYTF,TGTGCCAGCAGTTACGGGGCAGGGGGCGACTATGGCTACACCTTC
TRBV5-4,TRBJ2-3,-,TRBD2,CASSKPGGGDTQYF,TGTGCCAGCAGCAAGCCGGGAGGGGGAGATACGCAGTATTTT
TRBV18,TRBJ2-2,few,-,CASSPGSLTGELFF,TGTGCCAGCTCACCAGGCAGTCTTACCGGGGAGCTGTTTTTT
TRBV7-9,TRBJ2-2,-,-,CASSSAPIITGELFF,TGTGCCAGCAGCTCGGCCCCTATTATAACCGGGGAGCTGTTTTTT
TRBV7-8,TRBJ1-5,-,-,CASSLASNQPQHF,TGTGCCAGCAGCTTAGCGAGCAATCAGCCCCAGCATTTT
TRBV19,TRBJ1-1,few,-,CASSIGVGYGEAFF,TGTGCCAGTAGTATCGGGGTCGGGTACGGTGAAGCTTTCTTT
TRBV5-6,TRBJ2-7,-,-,CASSPDPGPSYEQYF,TGTGCCAGCAGCCCCGACCCGGGGCCCTCCTACGAGCAGTACTTC
TRBV9,TRBJ2-2,once,-,CASGGGPTGELFF,TGTGCCAGCGGGGGCGGGCCCACCGGGGAGCTGTTTTTT
TRBV6-5,TRBJ2-1,-,-,CASRADRYNEQFF,TGTGCCAGCAGAGCCGACAGATACAATGAGCAGTTCTTC
TRBV27,TRBJ2-5,-,-,CASSSFRGKETQYF,TGTGCCAGCAGTTCATTCAGGGGTAAAGAGACCCAGTACTTC
TRBV29-1,TRBJ1-3,-,-,CSVEDRAGNTIYF,TGCAGCGTTGAAGACAGGGCTGGAAACACCATATATTTT
TRBV6-6,TRBJ1-5,-,TRBD1,CASSYSPTGGQPQHF,TGTGCCAGCAGTTACTCGCCGACAGGGGGACAGCCCCAGCATTTT
TRBV4-1,TRBJ1-5,-,-,CASSRGVGSNQPQHF,TGCGCCAGCAGCCGAGGGGTCGGGAGCAATCAGCCCCAGCATTTT
TRBV7-2,TRBJ2-1,-,-,CASSFQPDNEQFF,TGTGCCAGCAGCTTCCAACCAGACAATGAGCAGTTCTTC
TRBV18,TRBJ2-1,few,-,CASSPFFDNEQFF,TGTGCCAGCTCCCCCTTTTTCGACAATGAGCAGTTCTTC
TRBV9,TRBJ2-1,-,-,CASSVGEGIYNEQFF,TGTGCCAGCAGCGTAGGGGAAGGGATTTACAATGAGCAGTTCTTC
TRBV9,TRBJ2-3,-,TRBD2,CASSRSGRDTDTQYF,TGTGCCAGCAGCAGAAGCGGGAGGGACACAGATACGCAGTATTTT
TRBV5-4,TRBJ1-6,-,-,CASSLKRDSPLHF,TGTGCCAGCAGCTTGAAACGGGATTCACCCCTCCACTTT
TRBV11-1,TRBJ2-7,-,TRBD1,CASSLRDREFEQYF,TGTGCCAGCAGCCTCCGGGACAGGGAGTTCGAGCAGTACTTC
TRBV2,TRBJ1-4,-,-,CASSDGPTNEKLFF,TGTGCCAGCAGTGACGGGCCGACTAATGAAAAACTGTTTTTT
TRBV10-3,TRBJ2-7,-,-,CATSARRYEQYF,TGTGCCACCTCCGCCCGGCGCTACGAGCAGTACTTC
TRBV6-1,TRBJ1-4,-,-,CASSLLEGGEKLFF,TGTGCCAGCAGTCTCCTCGAGGGGGGTGAAAAACTGTTTTTT